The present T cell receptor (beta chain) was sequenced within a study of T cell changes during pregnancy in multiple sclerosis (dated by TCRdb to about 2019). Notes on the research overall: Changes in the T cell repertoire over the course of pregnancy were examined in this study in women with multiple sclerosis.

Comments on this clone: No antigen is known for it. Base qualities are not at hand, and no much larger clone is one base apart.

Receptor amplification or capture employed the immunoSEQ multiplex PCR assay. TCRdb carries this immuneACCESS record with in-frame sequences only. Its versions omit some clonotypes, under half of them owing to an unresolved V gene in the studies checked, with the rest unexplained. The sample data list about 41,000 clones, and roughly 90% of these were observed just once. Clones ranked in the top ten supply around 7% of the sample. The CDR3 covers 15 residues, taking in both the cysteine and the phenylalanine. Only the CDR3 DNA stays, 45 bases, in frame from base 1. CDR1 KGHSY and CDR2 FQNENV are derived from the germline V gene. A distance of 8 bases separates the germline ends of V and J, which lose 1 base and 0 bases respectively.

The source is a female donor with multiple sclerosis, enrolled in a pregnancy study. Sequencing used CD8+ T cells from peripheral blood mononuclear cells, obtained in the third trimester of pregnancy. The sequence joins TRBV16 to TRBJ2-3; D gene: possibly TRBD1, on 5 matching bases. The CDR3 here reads CASSQLGVSTDTQYF. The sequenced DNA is TGTGCCAGCAGCCAATTAGGGGTGAGCACAGATACGCAGTATTTT.